One T cell receptor (beta chain) is described in this entry. The CDR3 totals 15 residues. Germline V CDR1 and CDR2: MNHEY, SVGAGI. V lost 6 bases, J lost 4 bases, and 9 bases stayed unmatched. The source of the sample is a study of blood T cell repertoires in COVID-19. In the source study's methods: Amplification of reference gene primers provided the estimated nucleated cell counts. TCRdb keeps only in-frame clones here, not all; method: immunoSEQ multiplex PCR. V and J calls and clone size are given by that table; D and trimming were obtained from the DNA. The sample has about 190,000 clones, roughly four fifths seen once; the top ten hold around an eighth.

The TCR comes from a man aged 50 to 59 who had recovered from COVID-19. The rearrangement links TRBV6-5 to TRBJ2-7, with 10 nucleotides matching TRBD1. The source material was peripheral blood. The CDR3 DNA reads TGTGCCAGCAGACCGGGACAGGGGATCAGATACGAGCAGTACTTC. Amino acids: CASRPGQGIRYEQYF.